The 21 T cell receptor beta chains reported below all come from one sample, sequenced in a study of blood T cell repertoires in COVID-19 (dated by TCRdb to 2020 to 2021). To prepare the library, the immunoSEQ multiplex PCR assay was applied. TCRdb retrieved this table from immuneACCESS and kept in-frame rearrangements only. Not all clones are present; in checked studies, unresolved V genes account for under half, and no reason is known for the remainder. The sample table holds under 250,000 clones, of which approximately 80% were seen once. Of the sample, 1.5% to 2% is held by the ten largest clones. The sequenced sample consisted of peripheral blood. These receptors were obtained from a man under 40 who had recovered from COVID-19.

The chain joins TRBV5-5 to TRBJ1-2, with 9 bases identical to TRBD1. The CDR3 has 16 amino acids. Germline-derived CDR1 and CDR2 are SGHKS and YYEKEE (reference sequence). Germline trimming cut 3 bases from V and 4 bases from J; bases unmatched to any gene: 10. The CDR3 DNA sequence: TGTGCCAGCAGCTCGATCGGGACAGGGCGTCTCTATGGCTACACCTTC. Translated: CASSSIGTGRLYGYTF.

This rearrangement joins TRBV5-1 to TRBJ2-7; 9 bases line up with TRBD2. The CDR3 is 13 residues long. Germline CDR1 is SGHRS and CDR2 is YFSETQ. V lost 5 bases, J lost 4 bases, and 4 bases stayed unmatched. The DNA for the CDR3 is TGCGCCAGCAGGGGACTAGCAGAGTACGAGCAGTACTTC. Translated, it gives CASRGLAEYEQYF.

This sequence joins TRBV19 and TRBJ1-1; no clear D gene. Trimming cost V 6 bases and J 8 bases, with 19 bases left between them. Germline loops: CDR1 LNHDA, CDR2 SQIVND (reference sequence). The CDR3 loop spans 14 amino acids. In DNA form, the CDR3 reads TGTGCCAGTAGATCCGGATACGGGGAAGAGGAAGCTTTCTTT. Protein: CASRSGYGEEEAFF.

The rearrangement uses TRBV18 and TRBJ2-2; D call uncertain. The germline V and J ends were trimmed by 5 bases and 2 bases, with 9 bases remaining between them. This CDR3 is built from 14 residues. CDR1 is KGHSH, CDR2 LQKENI, per germline. CDR3 region: CASSDGVNTGELFF. CDR3 DNA sequence: TGTGCCAGCTCAGACGGAGTCAACACCGGGGAGCTGTTTTTT.

The chain's CDR3 is CASSFSPSFPGETQYF. CDR3 nucleotide sequence: TGTGCCAGCAGCTTTTCCCCCAGCTTCCCCGGGGAGACCCAGTACTTC. This rearrangement joins TRBV5-4 to TRBJ2-5; D unclear. From germline, CDR1 is SGHNT and CDR2 YYREEE (reference sequence). The CDR3 runs to 16 residues. The germline V and J ends were trimmed by 2 bases and 5 bases, with 19 bases remaining between them.

This sequence joins TRBV15 and TRBJ1-6; tentative D call: TRBD1 (5 bases). This CDR3 has 14 amino acids. In germline, CDR1 is LNHNV, CDR2 YYDKDF (reference sequence). The V gene lost 5 bases and the J gene lost 7 bases, with 12 bases spanning the gap. The CDR3 nucleotides read TGTGCCACCAGCTGGGGCGGGGAAAATTCACCCCTCCACTTT. Its translation: CATSWGGENSPLHF.

J is TRBJ2-3 and V is TRBV3-1 (or the pseudogene TRBV3-2); 8 bases fit TRBD2. V lost 0 bases, J lost 3 bases, and 5 bases stayed unmatched. Germline CDR1 LGHDT, CDR2 YNNKEL (reference sequence). There are 16 residues in the CDR3. CDR3 sequence (DNA): TGTGCCAGCAGCCAAGAAATGCGGGGGGTAACAGATACGCAGTATTTT. It codes for CASSQEMRGVTDTQYF.

The chain links TRBV28 to TRBJ1-2; 7 bases are shared with TRBD1. This CDR3 has 15 amino acids. Germline assignment: CDR1 MDHEN and CDR2 SYDVKM. V lost 5 bases, J lost 4 bases, and 10 bases stayed unmatched. The CDR3 DNA reads as TGTGCCAGCAGTCCCGGGGGACAGAACTTCTATGGCTACACCTTC. Translation: CASSPGGQNFYGYTF.

J is TRBJ1-2 and V is TRBV5-1; tentatively, D is TRBD1 (6 bases). Deletions cut 4 bases from V and 4 bases from J, with 17 bases between. This CDR3 region has 15 residues. Germline V gene lookup returns CDR1 SGHRS and CDR2 YFSETQ. The CDR3 loop reads CASSPGDGERYGYTF. The CDR3 DNA sequence: TGCGCCAGCAGCCCAGGGGACGGAGAGCGCTATGGCTACACCTTC.

The chain links TRBV19 to TRBJ2-2; D possibly corresponds to TRBD1 (6 bases). Between the trimmed V and J ends, which lost 7 bases and 5 bases, there was a span of 17 bases. Germline V gene data show CDR1 as LNHDA and CDR2 as SQIVND (reference sequence). The CDR3 contains 15 residues. The chain's CDR3 is CASTSTGTRTGELFF. The CDR3 DNA is TGTGCCAGTACCTCGACCGGGACACGGACCGGGGAGCTGTTTTTT.

The rearrangement joins TRBV19 to TRBJ1-5; 7 nucleotides agree with TRBD1. Trimming removed 9 bases from V and 4 bases from J; junction bases left unmatched: 9. The CDR3 is 14 amino acids. The germline V gene has CDR1 LNHDA and CDR2 SQIVND (reference sequence). CDR3 DNA: TGTGCCAGCACACCGGGACAGCGAAATCAGCCCCAGCATTTT. It encodes CASTPGQRNQPQHF.

Only a few counts were recorded for this clone. The V call is TRBV6-4, the J call TRBJ2-1; 10 bases agree with TRBD2. The CDR3 runs 16 residues. Per the germline V gene, CDR1 is MRHNA and CDR2 is SNTAGT. Germline trimming cut 2 bases from V and 9 bases from J; bases unmatched to any gene: 10. The DNA of the CDR3 is TGTGCCAGCAGTGACCAGAGCGGGGGGGCCGTTAGTGAGCAGTTCTTC. Residues: CASSDQSGGAVSEQFF.

This chain connects TRBV9 to TRBJ1-3, with D perhaps TRBD1 (6 bases). The V gene lost 4 bases and the J gene lost 2 bases, with 19 bases spanning the gap. Germline CDR1 is SGDLS and CDR2 is YYNGEE. There are 17 residues in the CDR3. CDR3 loop: CASSPRIRGATGNTIYF. For the CDR3, the DNA is TGTGCCAGCAGCCCCCGCATTCGGGGGGCAACTGGAAACACCATATATTTT.

The rearrangement uses TRBV29-1 and TRBJ2-1, with 8 bases aligning to TRBD1. CDR1 is SQVTM, CDR2 ANQGSEA, per germline. J gave up 9 bases and V 7 bases, and 8 bases lay outside the gene matches. The CDR3 runs to 12 residues. In DNA form, the CDR3 reads TGCAGCGGTCAGGGGGCTCAGGGTGAGCAGTTCTTC. It yields the protein CSGQGAQGEQFF.

The chain combines TRBV7-9 with TRBJ2-1, with 10 bases aligning to TRBD1. Per germline, CDR1 SEHNR and CDR2 FQNEAQ (reference sequence). CDR3 length: 20 residues. Trimming took 5 bases from V and 4 from J; bases not matched to a gene: 20. The CDR3, as DNA: TGTGCCAGCAGCACCCCGCTGGGGACAGGGGCTAGGACTACATACAATGAGCAGTTCTTC. Translated: CASSTPLGTGARTTYNEQFF.

The rearrangement uses TRBV6-6 and TRBJ2-5; no clear D gene. Germline CDR1 is MNHNY and CDR2 is SVGAGI (reference sequence). Trimming pared 0 bases from V and 5 bases from J, leaving 4 bases between. This CDR3 region has 12 residues. The CDR3 spells CASSYSSETQYF. CDR3 bases: TGTGCCAGCAGTTACTCGAGTGAGACCCAGTACTTC.

This clone was seen a handful of times. The rearrangement joins TRBV2 to TRBJ1-5, with 7 nucleotides matching TRBD1. The CDR3 is made up of 13 amino acids. V lost 6 bases, J lost 6 bases, and 5 bases stayed unmatched. CDR1 and CDR2 (germline): SNHLY, FYNNEI. In DNA, the CDR3 is TGTGCCAGCAGGCTGACAGGGTTTCAGCCCCAGCATTTT. It is translated as CASRLTGFQPQHF.

The J gene is TRBJ1-1, the V gene TRBV6-5; 10 bases agree with TRBD1. The trim removed 10 bases at V and 2 bases at J, leaving 7 bases unmatched. The length of the CDR3 is 14 residues. CDR1 MNHEY and CDR2 SVGAGI come from the germline V gene. CDR3 residues: CATSWDRGNTEAFF. The CDR3 bases are TGTGCCACCTCGTGGGACAGGGGAAACACTGAAGCTTTCTTT.

The V call is TRBV28, the J call TRBJ2-5, with 9 bases identical to TRBD2. Losses at the gene ends were 3 bases for V and 1 base for J; bases not matched to a gene: 3. Germline loops: CDR1 MDHEN, CDR2 SYDVKM. The CDR3 totals 15 residues. This CDR3 is CASSLSGGTQETQYF. CDR3 coding DNA: TGTGCCAGCAGTTTGAGCGGGGGGACCCAAGAGACCCAGTACTTC.

This clone came up a few times. V and J are TRBV27 and TRBJ1-6; unclear D gene. Per germline, CDR1 MNHEY and CDR2 SMNVEV (reference sequence). The CDR3 is made up of 16 amino acids. V was pared by 0 bases and J by 3 bases, with 9 bases between. For the CDR3, the DNA is TGTGCCAGCAGTTTATCGACCAGACTCTATAATTCACCCCTCCACTTT. It yields the protein CASSLSTRLYNSPLHF.

The rearrangement joins TRBV7-9 to TRBJ1-1; D gene unclear. The V end lost 2 bases, the J end lost 4 bases, and 8 bases lay between the germline ends. Germline values: CDR1 SEHNR, CDR2 FQNEAQ (reference sequence). The CDR3 is 13 amino acids. The CDR3 DNA reads as TGTGCCAGCAGCTTAATGACGGGCACTGAAGCTTTCTTT. Protein product: CASSLMTGTEAFF.